The 16 T cell receptor beta chains presented below share a single source sample, sequenced in a study of cytomegalovirus exposure and HLA in healthy donors. Vbeta (60) and Jbeta (13) primers were used in the PCR. Assay: immunoSEQ multiplex PCR; the TCRdb copy retains only in-frame clones and omits some. The table has approximately 130,000 clones, approximately 80% seen once; the top ten hold around 2.5%. The sequenced material came from PBMCs. Receptors originate from a boy between 2 and 10 years old in good health and CMV-seronegative.

V is TRBV6-5 and J is TRBJ1-2; 12 bases match TRBD1. V was pared by 5 bases and J by 2 bases, with 3 bases of the junction left unmatched. The length of the CDR3 is 15 residues. Germline-derived CDR1 and CDR2 are MNHEY and SVGAGI. CDR3 nucleotide sequence: TGTGCCAGCAGTCCGGGACAGGGGGCGAACTATGGCTACACCTTC. Residues: CASSPGQGANYGYTF.

The chain is built from TRBV5-4 and TRBJ2-7; no definite D call. The germline V gene has CDR1 SGHNT and CDR2 YYREEE (reference sequence). Trimming shortened V by 3 bases and J by 7 bases, and 11 bases separated the two germline ends. CDR3 size: 12 residues. The DNA of the CDR3 is TGTGCCAGCAGCTCCGACGGATGGGAGCAGTACGTC. Translation gives CASSSDGWEQYV.

V gene TRBV6-4 combines with J gene TRBJ1-1; 11 bases match TRBD1. The germline gives CDR1 MRHNA, CDR2 SNTAGT. The CDR3 is made up of 15 amino acids. Losses at the gene ends were 6 bases for V and 5 bases for J; bases not matched to a gene: 8. This CDR3 is CASSRTGTGGTEAFF. The CDR3 DNA reads TGTGCCAGCAGCAGAACCGGGACAGGGGGGACTGAAGCTTTCTTT.

J is TRBJ2-1 and V is TRBV15, with D perhaps TRBD2 (6 bases). The CDR3 runs 13 residues. V dropped 1 base and J dropped 9 bases, with 10 bases sitting between them. Germline CDR1 is LNHNV and CDR2 is YYDKDF (reference sequence). The CDR3 sequence: CATSRGGVTEQFF. The CDR3 DNA reads as TGTGCCACCAGCAGAGGGGGGGTTACTGAGCAGTTCTTC.

V and J are TRBV6-5 and TRBJ1-6; D is undetermined. Germline V CDR1 and CDR2: MNHEY, SVGAGI. The CDR3 consists of 15 residues. Trimming pared 2 bases from V and 4 bases from J, leaving 9 bases between. CDR3 region: CASSYGWEYNSPLHF. DNA for the CDR3: TGTGCCAGCAGTTACGGGTGGGAGTATAATTCACCCCTCCACTTT.

This clone appeared once. The V call is TRBV7-3, the J call TRBJ2-5; TRBD2 is a possible D gene (5 bases). This CDR3 has 13 amino acids. Germline V gene lookup returns CDR1 SGHTA and CDR2 FQGTGA. Trimming took off 1 base at V and 3 bases at J, with 6 bases between the two ends. The CDR3 DNA reads TGTGCCAGCAGCTTAAGGCGGGAAGAGACCCAGTACTTC. Residues: CASSLRREETQYF. The variable domain in full, with the rest retrieved from reference TRBV7-3 and TRBJ2-5, is GAGVSQTPSNKVTEKGKYVELRCDPISGHTALYWYRQSLGQGPEFLIYFQGTGAADDSGLPNDRFFAVRPEGSVSTLKIQRTERGDSAVYLCASSLRREETQYFGPGTRLLVL.

The chain recombines TRBV7-8 with TRBJ2-7, with 9 positions matching TRBD1. CDR1 is SGHVS and CDR2 is FQNEAQ in the germline V gene. CDR3 size: 14 residues. With V trimmed by 5 bases and J by 7 bases, 9 bases remained unmatched. The CDR3 DNA is TGTGCCAGCAGCCTCCGACAGGGGGGAGTTGAGCAGTACTTC. This sequence encodes CASSLRQGGVEQYF. The entire variable domain, with the rest obtained from reference TRBV7-8 and TRBJ2-7, is as follows: GAGVSQSPRYKVAKRGQDVALRCDPISGHVSLFWYQQALGQGPEFLTYFQNEAQLDKSGLPSDRFFAERPEGSVSTLKIQRTQQEDSAVYLCASSLRQGGVEQYFGPGTRLTVT.

This chain links TRBV7-2 with TRBJ1-6; 10 bases map to TRBD1. The CDR3 has 14 amino acids. The V segment lost 6 bases and the J segment 9 bases; nucleotides outside the gene matches: 5. Germline V CDR1 and CDR2: SGHTA, FQGNSA. This chain's CDR3 is CASSTGTGASPLHF. Here the CDR3 DNA reads TGTGCCAGCAGTACCGGGACAGGGGCTTCACCCCTCCACTTT.

Comment on this clone: Mismatch with germline at one junction end may stem from a read error. The CDR3 reads CASSLAAADTQYF. CDR3 sequence (DNA): TGTGCTAGCAGCTTAGCGGCGGCAGATACGCAGTATTTT. V and J are TRBV7-7 and TRBJ2-3; D is perhaps TRBD2 (6 bases). Germline V gene lookup returns CDR1 SSHAT and CDR2 FNYEAQ (reference sequence). There are 13 residues in the CDR3. Based on the CDR3 plus reference TRBV7-7 and TRBJ2-3, the full variable domain is GAGVSQSPRYKVTKRGQDVTLRCDPISSHATLYWYQQALGQGPEFLTYFNYEAQPDKSGLPSDRFSAERPEGSISTLTIQRTEQRDSAMYRCASSLAAADTQYFGPGTRLTVL.

The table lists this clone with a few counts. This chain joins TRBV5-6 and TRBJ2-1; TRBD2 matches at 7 bases. The CDR3 loop spans 15 amino acids. In germline, CDR1 is SGHDT, CDR2 YYEEEE. Trimming at V came to 4 bases and at J to 5 bases, leaving 9 bases not matched to a gene. The CDR3, as DNA: TGTGCCAGCAGCCTCTTTGGGGAGGGGAACAATGAGCAGTTCTTC. Protein sequence: CASSLFGEGNNEQFF.

On this clone itself: An end of the junction differs from the germline gene, which may be a read error. The chain has TRBV7-9 and TRBJ2-1; D remains ambiguous. Germline-derived CDR1 and CDR2 are SEHNR and FQNEAQ (reference sequence). The CDR3 contains 13 residues. The CDR3 spells CSSSLGSYNEQFF. The CDR3 DNA sequence: TGTTCCAGCAGCTTGGGCAGCTACAATGAGCAGTTCTTC.

CDR3 in DNA: TGTGCCAGCAGCCCCCCTATTTTCACTGAAGCTTTCTTT. Amino acids: CASSPPIFTEAFF. This sequence joins TRBV7-9 and TRBJ1-1; D ambiguous. This CDR3 contains 13 residues. Germline V gene lookup returns CDR1 SEHNR and CDR2 FQNEAQ (reference sequence). V lost 5 bases, J lost 4 bases, and 11 bases lay in between.

The chain links TRBV2 to TRBJ2-1; D gene ambiguous. Germline CDR1 is SNHLY and CDR2 is FYNNEI. V lost 5 bases to trimming and J lost 2 bases, with 13 bases between them. CDR3 size: 15 residues. The CDR3, as DNA: TGTGCCAGCAGTCGCATGTTCGGTGCCTACAATGAGCAGTTCTTC. This codes for CASSRMFGAYNEQFF. Based on the CDR3 plus reference TRBV2 and TRBJ2-1, the full variable domain is EPEVTQTPSHQVTQMGQEVILRCVPISNHLYFYWYRQILGQKVEFLVSFYNNEISEKSEIFDDQFSVERPDGSNFTLKIRSTKLEDSAMYFCASSRMFGAYNEQFFGPGTRLTVL.

The chain employs TRBV4-3 and TRBJ1-4; D is possibly TRBD1 (5 bases). V lost 2 bases and J lost 10, with 17 bases in between. The CDR3 length is 15 residues. Germline lookup yields CDR1 LGHNA and CDR2 YSLEER. CDR3 DNA: TGCGCCAGCAGCCAAACCGCACAGGAGCCAGGAAAACTGTTTTTT. Translating it yields CASSQTAQEPGKLFF.

The chain recombines TRBV9 with TRBJ2-1; TRBD2 aligns across 9 bases. Germline V gives CDR1 SGDLS, CDR2 YYNGEE. This CDR3 spans 16 amino acids. The V and J ends lost 1 base and 4 bases, in that order; junction bases with no gene match: 6. The chain's CDR3 is CASSVRGGVSYNEQFF. The DNA for the CDR3 is TGTGCCAGCAGCGTACGCGGGGGGGTTTCTTACAATGAGCAGTTCTTC.

The chain uses TRBV7-9 and TRBJ2-7; TRBD2 might be the D (5 bases). V was cut by 4 bases and J by 2 bases, with 12 bases left in between. The CDR3 runs to 14 residues. Per the germline V gene, CDR1 is SEHNR and CDR2 is FQNEAQ (reference sequence). CDR3 coding DNA: TGTGCCAGCAGCTCTCACCCAGCGGCCTACGAGCAGTACTTC. This sequence encodes CASSSHPAAYEQYF.